What follows are 3 T cell receptor beta chains derived from one specimen sequenced in a study of blood T cell repertoires in COVID-19. The assay was immunoSEQ multiplex PCR, and TCRdb's table has in-frame clones only and misses some. The data hold around 86,000 clones, with over 75% observed a single time. What was sequenced was peripheral blood. These receptors were obtained from a human donor in a cohort sampled during active COVID-19.

The chain combines TRBV6-6 with TRBJ1-2; unclear D gene. Trimming shortened V by 5 bases and J by 5 bases, and 24 bases separated the two germline ends. This CDR3 comprises 17 residues. Germline V lookup: CDR1 MNHNY, CDR2 SVGAGI (reference sequence). The CDR3 coding sequence is TGTGCCAGCAGTCGTGGAGGAAAGGGTGCCCGTGGATATGGCTACACCTTC. This sequence encodes CASSRGGKGARGYGYTF.

This chain uses TRBV7-3 with TRBJ2-1; 9 nucleotides align to TRBD2. V lost 4 bases to trimming and J lost 4 bases; unmatched junction nucleotides: 11. This CDR3 comprises 17 residues. Germline lookup yields CDR1 SGHTA and CDR2 FQGTGA. As DNA, the CDR3 is TGTGCCAGCAGCTCCAATAGCGGGAGAGGAGTTTACAATGAGCAGTTCTTC. Encoded protein: CASSSNSGRGVYNEQFF.

The chain joins TRBV6-5 to TRBJ1-1, with a weak D call TRBD1 (5 bases). Deletions cut 5 bases from V and 4 bases from J, with 11 bases between. Germline V lookup: CDR1 MNHEY, CDR2 SVGAGI. This CDR3 is built from 13 residues. The CDR3 region has the DNA TGTGCCAGCAGTAGGGGTACGCGCACTGAAGCTTTCTTT. As protein: CASSRGTRTEAFF.